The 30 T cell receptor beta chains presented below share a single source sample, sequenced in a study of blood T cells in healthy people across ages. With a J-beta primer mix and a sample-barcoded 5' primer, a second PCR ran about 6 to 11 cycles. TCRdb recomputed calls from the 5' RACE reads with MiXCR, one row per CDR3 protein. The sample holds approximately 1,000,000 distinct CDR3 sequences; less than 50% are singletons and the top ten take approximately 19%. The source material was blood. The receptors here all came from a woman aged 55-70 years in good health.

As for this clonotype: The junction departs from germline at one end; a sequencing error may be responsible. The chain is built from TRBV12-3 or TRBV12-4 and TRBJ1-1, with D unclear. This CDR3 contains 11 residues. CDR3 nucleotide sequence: TGTGCCAGCAGTTTAGGTACTGAAACTTTCTTT. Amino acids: CASSLGTETFF.

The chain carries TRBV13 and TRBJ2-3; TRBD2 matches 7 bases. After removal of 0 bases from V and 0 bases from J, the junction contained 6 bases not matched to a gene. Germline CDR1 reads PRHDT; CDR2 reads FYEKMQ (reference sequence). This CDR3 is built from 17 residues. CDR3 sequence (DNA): TGTGCCAGCAGCTTAGGGGGGACTACACCTAGCACAGATACGCAGTATTTT. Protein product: CASSLGGTTPSTDTQYF.

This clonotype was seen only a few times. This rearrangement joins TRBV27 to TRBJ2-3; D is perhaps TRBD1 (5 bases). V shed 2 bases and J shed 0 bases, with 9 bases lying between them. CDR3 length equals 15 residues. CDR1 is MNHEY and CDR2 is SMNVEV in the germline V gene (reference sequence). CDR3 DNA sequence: TGTGCCAGCAGTTTACAGGGCACTAGCACAGATACGCAGTATTTT. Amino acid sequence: CASSLQGTSTDTQYF.

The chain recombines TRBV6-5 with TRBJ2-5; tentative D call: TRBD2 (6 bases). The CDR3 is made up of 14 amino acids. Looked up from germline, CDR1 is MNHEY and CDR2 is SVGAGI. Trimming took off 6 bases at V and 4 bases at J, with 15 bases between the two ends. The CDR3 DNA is TGTGCCAGCAGACCGGACTACGCCCGAGAGACCCAGTACTTC. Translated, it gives CASRPDYARETQYF.

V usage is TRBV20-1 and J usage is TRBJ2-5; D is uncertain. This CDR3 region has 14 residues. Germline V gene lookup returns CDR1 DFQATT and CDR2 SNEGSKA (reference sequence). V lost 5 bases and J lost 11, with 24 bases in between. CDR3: CSASTSSFRSQQYF. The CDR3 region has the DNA TGCAGTGCTTCCACCTCAAGTTTTCGGAGCCAGCAGTACTTC.

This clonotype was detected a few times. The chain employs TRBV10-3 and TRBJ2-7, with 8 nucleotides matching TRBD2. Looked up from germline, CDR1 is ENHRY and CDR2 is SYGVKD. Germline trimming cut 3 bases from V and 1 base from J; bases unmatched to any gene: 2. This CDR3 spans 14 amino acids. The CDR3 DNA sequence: TGTGCCATCAGTGACCCGGGAGGGTCCTACGAGCAGTACTTC. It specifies CAISDPGGSYEQYF.

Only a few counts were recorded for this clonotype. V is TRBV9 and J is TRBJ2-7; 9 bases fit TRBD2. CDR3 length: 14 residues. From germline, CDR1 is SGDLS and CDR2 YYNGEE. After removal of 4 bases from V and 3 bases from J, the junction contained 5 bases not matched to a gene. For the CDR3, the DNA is TGTGCCAGCAGCCCAACGACTAGCGGCTACGAGCAGTACTTC. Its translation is CASSPTTSGYEQYF.

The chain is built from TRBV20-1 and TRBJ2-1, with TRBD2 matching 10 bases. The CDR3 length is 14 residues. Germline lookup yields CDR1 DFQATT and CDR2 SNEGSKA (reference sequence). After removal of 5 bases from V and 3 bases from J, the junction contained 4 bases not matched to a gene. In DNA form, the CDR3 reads TGCAGTGCTCATGGGACTAGCGTCTACAATGAGCAGTTCTTC. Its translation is CSAHGTSVYNEQFF.

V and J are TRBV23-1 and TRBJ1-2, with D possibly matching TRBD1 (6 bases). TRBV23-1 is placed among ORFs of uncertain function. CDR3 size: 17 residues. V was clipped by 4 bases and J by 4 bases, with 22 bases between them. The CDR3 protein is CASSPPRNPGQLYGYTF. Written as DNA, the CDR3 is TGCGCCAGCAGTCCCCCCCGCAATCCGGGACAACTCTATGGCTACACCTTC.

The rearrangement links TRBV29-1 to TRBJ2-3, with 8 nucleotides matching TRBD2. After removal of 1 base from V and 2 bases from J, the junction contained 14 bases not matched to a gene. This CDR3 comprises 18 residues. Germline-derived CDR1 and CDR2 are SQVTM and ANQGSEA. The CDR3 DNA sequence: TGCAGCGTTGAAGGAAGAGTTGGAGCGGGAGCCTCCACAGATACGCAGTATTTT. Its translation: CSVEGRVGAGASTDTQYF.

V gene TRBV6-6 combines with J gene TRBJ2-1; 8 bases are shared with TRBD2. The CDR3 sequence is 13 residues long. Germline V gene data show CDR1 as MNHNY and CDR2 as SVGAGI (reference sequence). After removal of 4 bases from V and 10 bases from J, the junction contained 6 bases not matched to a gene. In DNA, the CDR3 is TGTGCCAGCAGTTCCAAGCTAGCGGGCGAGCAGTTCTTC. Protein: CASSSKLAGEQFF.

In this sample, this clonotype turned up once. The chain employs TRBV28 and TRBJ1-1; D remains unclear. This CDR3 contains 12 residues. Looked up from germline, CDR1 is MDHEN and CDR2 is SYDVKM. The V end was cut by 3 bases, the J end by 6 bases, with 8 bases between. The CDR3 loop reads CASSLSRAEAFF. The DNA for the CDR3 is TGTGCCAGCAGTTTGTCGCGGGCTGAAGCTTTCTTT.

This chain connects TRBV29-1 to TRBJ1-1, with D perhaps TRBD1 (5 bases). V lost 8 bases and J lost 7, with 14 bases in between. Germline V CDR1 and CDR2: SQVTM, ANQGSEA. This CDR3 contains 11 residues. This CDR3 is CSSTGQGEAFF. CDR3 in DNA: TGCAGCTCCACCGGGCAGGGTGAAGCTTTCTTT.

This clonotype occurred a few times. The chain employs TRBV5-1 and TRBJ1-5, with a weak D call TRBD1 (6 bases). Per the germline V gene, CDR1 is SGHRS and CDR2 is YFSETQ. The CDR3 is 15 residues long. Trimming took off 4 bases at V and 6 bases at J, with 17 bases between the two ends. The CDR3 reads CASSSEGVRGQPQHF. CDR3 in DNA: TGCGCCAGCAGCAGTGAGGGGGTCCGGGGTCAGCCCCAGCATTTT.

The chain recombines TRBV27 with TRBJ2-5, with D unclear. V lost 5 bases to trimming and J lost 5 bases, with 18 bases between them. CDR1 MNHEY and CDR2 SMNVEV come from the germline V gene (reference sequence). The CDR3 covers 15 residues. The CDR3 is CASSQLSPLQETQYF. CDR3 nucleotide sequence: TGTGCCAGCAGTCAGTTGAGCCCTCTCCAGGAGACCCAGTACTTC.

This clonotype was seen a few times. CDR3 bases: TGTGCCAGCAGTTTCCAGGTTGGACCGGGGAGCACAGATACGCAGTATTTT. Protein sequence: CASSFQVGPGSTDTQYF. This chain uses TRBV27 with TRBJ2-3; tentative D call: TRBD2 (5 bases). This CDR3 comprises 17 residues. The germline CDR1 and CDR2 sequences are MNHEY and SMNVEV (reference sequence). V was cut by 3 bases and J by 0 bases, with 16 bases left in between.

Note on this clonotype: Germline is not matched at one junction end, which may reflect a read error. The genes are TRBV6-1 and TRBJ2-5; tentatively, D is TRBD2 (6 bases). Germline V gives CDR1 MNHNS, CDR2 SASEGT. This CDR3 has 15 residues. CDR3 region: CANSEGGEPQETQYF. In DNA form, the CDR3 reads TGTGCCAACAGTGAAGGAGGGGAACCCCAAGAGACCCAGTACTTC.

The CDR3 spells CASSHRGLRETQYF. The CDR3 DNA reads as TGTGCCAGCAGCCATAGAGGTCTCCGGGAGACCCAGTACTTC. The chain combines TRBV11-2 with TRBJ2-5; no clear D gene. Deletions cut 5 bases from V and 5 bases from J, with 15 bases between. The CDR3 loop spans 14 amino acids. Germline V CDR1 and CDR2: SGHAT, FQNNGV.

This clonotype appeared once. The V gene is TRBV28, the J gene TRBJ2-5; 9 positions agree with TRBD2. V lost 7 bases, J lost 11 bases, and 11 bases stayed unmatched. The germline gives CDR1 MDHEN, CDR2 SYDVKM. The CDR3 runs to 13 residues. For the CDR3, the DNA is TGTGCCAGCAAGGCGGGAGGGTTTGAAGAGCAGTACTTC. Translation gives CASKAGGFEEQYF.

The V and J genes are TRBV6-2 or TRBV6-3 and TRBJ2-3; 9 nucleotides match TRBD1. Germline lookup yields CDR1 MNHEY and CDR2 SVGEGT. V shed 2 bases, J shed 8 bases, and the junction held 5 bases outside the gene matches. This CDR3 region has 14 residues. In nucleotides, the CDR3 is TGTGCCAGCAGTTACAATTCGGGACAGGGTACGCAGTATTTT. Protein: CASSYNSGQGTQYF.

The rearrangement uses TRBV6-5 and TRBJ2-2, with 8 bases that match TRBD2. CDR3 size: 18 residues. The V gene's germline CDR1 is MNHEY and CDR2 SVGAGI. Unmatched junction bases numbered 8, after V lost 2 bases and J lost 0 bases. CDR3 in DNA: TGTGCCAGCAGTTACCCAACCCTAGCGGGTTCGAACACCGGGGAGCTGTTTTTT. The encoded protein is CASSYPTLAGSNTGELFF.

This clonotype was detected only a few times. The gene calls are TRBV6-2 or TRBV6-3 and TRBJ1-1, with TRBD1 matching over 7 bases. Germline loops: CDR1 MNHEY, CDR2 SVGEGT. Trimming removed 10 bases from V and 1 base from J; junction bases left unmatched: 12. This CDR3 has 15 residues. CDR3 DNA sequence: TGTGCCACCAGACAATCGACAGGGACGAACACTGAAGCTTTCTTT. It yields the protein CATRQSTGTNTEAFF.

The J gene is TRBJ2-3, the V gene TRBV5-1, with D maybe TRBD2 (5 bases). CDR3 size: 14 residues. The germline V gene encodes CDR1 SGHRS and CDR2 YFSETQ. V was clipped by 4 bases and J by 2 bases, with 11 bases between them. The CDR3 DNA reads TGCGCCAGCAGCGGCTTACTAGTCACAGATACGCAGTATTTT. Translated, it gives CASSGLLVTDTQYF.

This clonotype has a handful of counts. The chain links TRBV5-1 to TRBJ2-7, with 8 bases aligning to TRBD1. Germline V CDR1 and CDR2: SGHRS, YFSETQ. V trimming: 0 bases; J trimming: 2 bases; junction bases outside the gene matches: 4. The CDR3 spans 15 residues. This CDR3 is CASSLGTGIPYEQYF. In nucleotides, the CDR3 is TGCGCCAGCAGCTTGGGGACAGGGATACCCTACGAGCAGTACTTC.

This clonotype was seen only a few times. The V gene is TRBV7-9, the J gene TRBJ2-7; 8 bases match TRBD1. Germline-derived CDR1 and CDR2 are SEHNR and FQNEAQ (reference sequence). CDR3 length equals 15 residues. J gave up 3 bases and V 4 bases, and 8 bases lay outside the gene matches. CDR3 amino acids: CASSSSGGRRYEQYF. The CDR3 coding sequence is TGTGCCAGCAGCTCTTCAGGGGGCAGACGCTACGAGCAGTACTTC.

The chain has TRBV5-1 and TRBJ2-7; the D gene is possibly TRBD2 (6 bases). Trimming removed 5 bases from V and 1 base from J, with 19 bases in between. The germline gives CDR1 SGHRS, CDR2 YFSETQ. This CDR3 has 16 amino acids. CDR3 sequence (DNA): TGCGCCAGCAGTCCCGGATGGGGACTGTATTCCTACGAGCAGTACTTC. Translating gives CASSPGWGLYSYEQYF. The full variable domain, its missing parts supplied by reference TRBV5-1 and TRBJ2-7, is KAGVTQTPRYLIKTRGQQVTLSCSPISGHRSVSWYQQTPGQGLQFLFEYFSETQRNKGNFPGRFSGRQFSNSRSEMNVSTLELGDSALYLCASSPGWGLYSYEQYFGPGTRLTVT.

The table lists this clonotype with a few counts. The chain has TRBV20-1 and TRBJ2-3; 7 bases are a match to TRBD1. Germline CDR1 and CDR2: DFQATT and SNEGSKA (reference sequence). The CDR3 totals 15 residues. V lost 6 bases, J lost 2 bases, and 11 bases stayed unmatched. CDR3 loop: CSAPGQATHTDTQYF. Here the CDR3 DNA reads TGCAGTGCCCCCGGACAGGCTACACACACAGATACGCAGTATTTT.

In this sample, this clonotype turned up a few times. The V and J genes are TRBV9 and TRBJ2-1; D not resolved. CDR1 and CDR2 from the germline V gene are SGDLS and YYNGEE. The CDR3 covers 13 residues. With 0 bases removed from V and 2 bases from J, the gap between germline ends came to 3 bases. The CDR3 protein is CASSVAAYNEQFF. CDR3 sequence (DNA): TGTGCCAGCAGCGTAGCCGCCTACAATGAGCAGTTCTTC. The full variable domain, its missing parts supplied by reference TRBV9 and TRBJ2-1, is DSGVTQTPKHLITATGQRVTLRCSPRSGDLSVYWYQQSLDQGLQFLIQYYNGEERAKGNILERFSAQQFPDLHSELNLSSLELGDSALYFCASSVAAYNEQFFGPGTRLTVL.

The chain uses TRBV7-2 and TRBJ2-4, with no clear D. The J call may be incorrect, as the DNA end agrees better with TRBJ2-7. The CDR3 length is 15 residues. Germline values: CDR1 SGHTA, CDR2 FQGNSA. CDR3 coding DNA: TGTGCCAGCAGCTTAGGGTCGGTACTAACTCACGAGCAGTACTTC. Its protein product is CASSLGSVLTHEQYF.

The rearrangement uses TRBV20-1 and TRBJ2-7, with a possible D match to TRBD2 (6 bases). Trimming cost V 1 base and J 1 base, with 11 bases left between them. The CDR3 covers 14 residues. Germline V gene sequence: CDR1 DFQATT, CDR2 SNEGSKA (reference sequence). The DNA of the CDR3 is TGCAGTGCTAGAGTAAGTGGGGGGTCCTACGAGCAGTACTTC. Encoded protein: CSARVSGGSYEQYF.